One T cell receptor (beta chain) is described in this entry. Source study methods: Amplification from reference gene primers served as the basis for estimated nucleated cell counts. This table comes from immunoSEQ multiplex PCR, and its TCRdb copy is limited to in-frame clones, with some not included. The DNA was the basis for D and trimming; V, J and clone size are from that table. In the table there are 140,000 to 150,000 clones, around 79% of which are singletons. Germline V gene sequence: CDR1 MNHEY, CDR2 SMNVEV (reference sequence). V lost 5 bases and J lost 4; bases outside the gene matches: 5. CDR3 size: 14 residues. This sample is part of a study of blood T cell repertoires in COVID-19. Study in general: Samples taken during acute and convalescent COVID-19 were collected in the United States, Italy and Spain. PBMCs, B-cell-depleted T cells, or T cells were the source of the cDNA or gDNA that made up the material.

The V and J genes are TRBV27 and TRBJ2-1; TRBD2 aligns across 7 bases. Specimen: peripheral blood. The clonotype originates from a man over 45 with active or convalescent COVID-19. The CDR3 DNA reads TGTGCCAGCAGTGTAGGACTAGTTTACAATGAGCAGTTCTTC. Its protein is CASSVGLVYNEQFF.